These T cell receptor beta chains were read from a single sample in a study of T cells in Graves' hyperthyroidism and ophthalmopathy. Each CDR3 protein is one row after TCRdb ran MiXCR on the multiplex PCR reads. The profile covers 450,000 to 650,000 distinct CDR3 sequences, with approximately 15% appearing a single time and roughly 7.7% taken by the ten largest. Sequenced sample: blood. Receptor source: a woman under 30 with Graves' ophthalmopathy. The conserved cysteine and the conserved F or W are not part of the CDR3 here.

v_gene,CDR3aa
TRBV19,ASSIWTDQETQY
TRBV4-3,ASSQEGRPYGYT
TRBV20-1,SARDLQGNQPQH
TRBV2,ASRNVVDYGYT
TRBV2,ASSEGLAGGKETQY
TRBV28,ASRLPNQPQH
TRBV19,ASSIDPVMNTEAF
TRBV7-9,ASSLDNWTNYGYT
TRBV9,ASSVGDSYEQY
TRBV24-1,ATRDHRGQAGELF
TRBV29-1,SVEEGLAGGYEQY
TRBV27,ASSSGLTNYEQY
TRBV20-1,SAPNSQEATEAF
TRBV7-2,ASSAGTSGPTDTQY
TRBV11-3,ASSLFGLADTDTQY
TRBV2,ASSLAPRTGGTDTQY
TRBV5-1,ASRLRRGGPETQY
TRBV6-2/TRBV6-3,ASSRGDPLYNEQF
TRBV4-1,ASSHGLGTSGRPDTQY
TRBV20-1,SAAGTGTNEQF
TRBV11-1,ASSLVALAGYTDTQY
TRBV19,AVTGVGYNEQF
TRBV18,ASSPQSFETQY
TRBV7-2,ASSPLWSGTDTQY
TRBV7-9,ASSLVKSGFTDTQY
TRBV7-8,ASSLAPGNTEAF
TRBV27,ASSPSPLSSYEQY
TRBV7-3,ASSSTGTVNSPLH
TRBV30,AWTGNEKLF
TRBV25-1,AYRGVAQPQH
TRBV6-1,ALQRGQNTGELF
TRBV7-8,ASSATYEQY
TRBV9,ASSVGDRTDTQY
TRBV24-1,ATSEGSTDTQY